These 15 T cell receptor beta chains were sequenced from one sample in a study of cytomegalovirus exposure and HLA in healthy donors. Produced via immunoSEQ multiplex PCR; TCRdb's table is partial and in-frame only. Among under 200,000 clones listed, about 81% were seen once. Material: PBMCs. The receptor set was obtained from a woman aged 25 to 39 in good health and CMV-seronegative.

V is TRBV6-1 and J is TRBJ1-1; D is unclear. Trimming stripped 3 bases from V and 1 base from J, with 15 bases between. The CDR3 is 16 amino acids. Germline CDR1 reads MNHNS; CDR2 reads SASEGT. CDR3 amino acids: CASSDMHSPENTEAFF. CDR3 coding DNA: TGTGCCAGCAGTGATATGCACAGTCCGGAGAACACTGAAGCTTTCTTT.

V usage is TRBV19 and J usage is TRBJ1-5; 7 bases fit TRBD1. The length of the CDR3 is 19 residues. J gave up 1 base and V 3 bases, and 15 bases lay outside the gene matches. Germline values: CDR1 LNHDA, CDR2 SQIVND (reference sequence). CDR3 nucleotide sequence: TGTGCCAGTAGTATTCGAGGACAGGCGTACCTAGGGAGCAATCAGCCCCAGCATTTT. Translating gives CASSIRGQAYLGSNQPQHF.

This clone was seen once. The V gene is TRBV5-1, the J gene TRBJ2-5; possibly TRBD2 for D (6 bases). CDR1 is SGHRS, CDR2 YFSETQ, per germline. Between the trimmed V and J ends, which lost 2 bases and 7 bases, there was a span of 6 bases. The CDR3 totals 11 residues. Written as DNA, the CDR3 is TGCGCCAGCAGCTTTAGCGGGACCCAGTACTTC. Residues: CASSFSGTQYF.

In its sample, this clone was seen a few times. V is TRBV10-1 and J is TRBJ2-7; 8 nucleotides agree with TRBD2. The germline V gene encodes CDR1 WNHNN and CDR2 SYGVQD (reference sequence). The junction had 1 base not matched to a gene; V was cut back by 2 bases and J by 4 bases. This CDR3 spans 13 amino acids. CDR3 region: CASSEGLAYEQYF. CDR3 DNA: TGCGCCAGCAGTGAGGGACTAGCATACGAGCAGTACTTC.

This sequence joins TRBV30 and TRBJ1-1, with D possibly TRBD1 on 5 matching bases. V lost 8 bases, J lost 1 base, and 14 bases lay in between. There are 13 residues in the CDR3. CDR1 is GTSNPN, CDR2 SVGIG, per germline (reference sequence). Here the CDR3 reads CASRGQGNTEAFF. In DNA form, the CDR3 reads TGTGCCAGCCGCGGCCAGGGGAACACTGAAGCTTTCTTT.

The chain carries TRBV9 and TRBJ2-7, with D perhaps matching TRBD1 (6 bases). CDR1 is SGDLS and CDR2 is YYNGEE in the germline V gene. The CDR3 length is 13 residues. With 4 bases removed from V and 1 base from J, the gap between germline ends came to 9 bases. CDR3 bases: TGTGCCAGCAGCCGGGACAAGTCCTACGAGCAGTACTTC. Its protein is CASSRDKSYEQYF.

The chain employs TRBV7-6 and TRBJ2-7; TRBD1 agrees at 7 bases. The ends lost 5 bases at V and 4 bases at J; junction bases unmatched: 2. The CDR3 is 12 residues long. Germline V gene data show CDR1 as SGHVS and CDR2 as FNYEAQ. The chain's CDR3 is CASSTTGYEQYF. CDR3 nucleotides: TGTGCCAGCAGCACGACAGGGTACGAGCAGTACTTC.

The genes are TRBV6-6 and TRBJ1-4, with unresolved D. The germline V gene encodes CDR1 MNHNY and CDR2 SVGAGI (reference sequence). V shed 0 bases and J shed 6 bases, with 8 bases lying between them. CDR3 length equals 14 residues. CDR3 bases: TGTGCCAGCAGTTACTCGGCGGCAGATGAAAAACTGTTTTTT. This translates into CASSYSAADEKLFF.

This chain connects TRBV29-1 to TRBJ2-3, with TRBD2 matching 15 bases. Unmatched junction bases numbered 7, after V lost 6 bases and J lost 0 bases. The germline V gene encodes CDR1 SQVTM and CDR2 ANQGSEA. The length of the CDR3 is 17 residues. The CDR3 region has the DNA TGCAGCGTGAGCGGACTAGCGGGGGGGTCGAGCACAGATACGCAGTATTTT. Translated: CSVSGLAGGSSTDTQYF.

This clone has at least ten counts. The chain uses TRBV6-1 and TRBJ2-5; D unclear. The CDR3 covers 12 residues. In germline, CDR1 is MNHNS, CDR2 SASEGT. Between the trimmed V and J ends, which lost 4 bases and 9 bases, there was a span of 12 bases. The CDR3 sequence: CASSASPTSQYF. CDR3 DNA: TGTGCCAGCAGTGCGTCTCCTACGTCCCAGTACTTC.

This clone appeared once. The chain recombines TRBV15 with TRBJ2-1; possibly TRBD1 for D (6 bases). With 0 bases removed from V and 7 bases from J, the gap between germline ends came to 19 bases. CDR1 and CDR2 from the germline V gene are LNHNV and YYDKDF (reference sequence). The CDR3 loop spans 17 amino acids. Here the CDR3 DNA reads TGTGCCACCAGCAGAGAAACAGGGAATCTTGTGGGTAATGAGCAGTTCTTC. Translation: CATSRETGNLVGNEQFF.

The rearrangement uses TRBV18 and TRBJ1-1, with a weak D call TRBD1 (5 bases). V was pared by 2 bases and J by 1 base, with 8 bases between. CDR1 is KGHSH and CDR2 is LQKENI in the germline V gene. This CDR3 spans 14 amino acids. The CDR3 DNA sequence: TGTGCCAGCTCACCATTAGGACAGAACACTGAAGCTTTCTTT. It specifies CASSPLGQNTEAFF. The complete variable domain, with remaining parts taken from reference TRBV18 and TRBJ1-1, reads NAGVMQNPRHLVRRRGQEARLRCSPMKGHSHVYWYRQLPEEGLKFMVYLQKENIIDESGMPKERFSAEFPKEGPSILRIQQVVRGDSAAYFCASSPLGQNTEAFFGQGTRLTVV.

This clone was recorded once. The V gene is TRBV5-3, the J gene TRBJ2-7; 11 bases match TRBD1. TRBV5-3 is known as an ORF, though its function is uncertain. Trimming took 0 bases from V and 3 from J; bases not matched to a gene: 2. CDR3 length: 15 amino acids. DNA of the CDR3: TGTGCCAGAAGCTTGGGGGACAGGGGGTACTACGAGCAGTACTTC. Amino acids: CARSLGDRGYYEQYF.

The CDR3 loop reads CASSSMDRGTYNEQFF. CDR3 in DNA: TGTGCCAGCTCATCTATGGACAGGGGAACCTACAATGAGCAGTTCTTC. The J gene is TRBJ2-1, the V gene TRBV18, with TRBD1 matching over 9 bases. Germline loops: CDR1 KGHSH, CDR2 LQKENI. V shed 5 bases, J shed 2 bases, and the junction held 7 bases outside the gene matches. This CDR3 region has 16 residues.

The genes are TRBV5-6 and TRBJ1-4; 7 bases fit TRBD1. Germline trimming cut 4 bases from V and 8 bases from J; bases unmatched to any gene: 14. This CDR3 comprises 16 residues. The germline gives CDR1 SGHDT, CDR2 YYEEEE. The CDR3 region is CASSNIRGRGFEKLFF. The CDR3 DNA sequence: TGTGCCAGCAGCAATATACGCGGCAGGGGGTTCGAAAAACTGTTTTTT.